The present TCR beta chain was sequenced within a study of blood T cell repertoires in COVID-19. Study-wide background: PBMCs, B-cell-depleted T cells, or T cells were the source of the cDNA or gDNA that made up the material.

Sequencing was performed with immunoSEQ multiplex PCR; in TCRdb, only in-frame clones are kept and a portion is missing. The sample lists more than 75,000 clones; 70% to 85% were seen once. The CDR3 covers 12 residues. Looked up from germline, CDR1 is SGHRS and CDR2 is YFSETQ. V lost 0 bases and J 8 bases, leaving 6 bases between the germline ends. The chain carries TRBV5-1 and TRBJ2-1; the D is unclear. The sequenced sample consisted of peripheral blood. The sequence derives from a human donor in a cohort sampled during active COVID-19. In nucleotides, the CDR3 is TGCGCCAGCAGCTTGGATGTATATGAGCAGTTCTTC. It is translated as CASSLDVYEQFF.